Below are 6 T cell receptor beta chains sequenced from a single sample in a study of blood T cell repertoires in COVID-19. Measured with immunoSEQ multiplex PCR; TCRdb has only the in-frame clones, and not every one. The data contain some 150,000 clones, around 81% of them seen just once; the ten biggest clones take up about 5%. Sequencing was done on a sample of peripheral blood. Source of these receptors: a woman aged 50 to 65 with acute or convalescent COVID-19.

The rearrangement uses TRBV19 and TRBJ2-7, with TRBD1 matching 9 bases. The V gene end was trimmed by 5 bases and the J gene end by 7 bases; junction bases not matched to a gene: 9. The germline V gene has CDR1 LNHDA and CDR2 SQIVND (reference sequence). CDR3 length: 14 amino acids. Written as DNA, the CDR3 is TGTGCCAGTAGTGCGACAGGGGGGCCGGGTGAGCAGTACTTC. Amino acids: CASSATGGPGEQYF.

This clone came up once. The chain recombines TRBV25-1 with TRBJ1-4; D gene unclear. V lost 6 bases to trimming and J lost 7 bases, with 9 bases between them. This CDR3 region has 12 residues. In germline, CDR1 is MGHDK, CDR2 SYGVNS. The CDR3 loop is CASREDGEKLFF. The DNA for the CDR3 is TGTGCCAGCAGGGAGGACGGTGAAAAACTGTTTTTT.

The chain has TRBV6-1 and TRBJ2-3, with TRBD1 matching over 8 bases. The CDR3 totals 15 residues. Germline trimming cut 3 bases from V and 0 bases from J; bases unmatched to any gene: 2. Germline CDR1 reads MNHNS; CDR2 reads SASEGT. For the CDR3, the DNA is TGTGCCAGCAGTGACAGGGGGCACAGCACAGATACGCAGTATTTT. Protein: CASSDRGHSTDTQYF.

This chain joins TRBV2 and TRBJ1-2; D may be TRBD1 (5 bases). CDR3 length: 13 amino acids. V lost 4 bases and J 5 bases, leaving 11 bases between the germline ends. CDR1 and CDR2 (germline): SNHLY, FYNNEI. CDR3 DNA sequence: TGTGCCAGCAGTGGACAGACTTCTTATGGCTACACCTTC. This translates into CASSGQTSYGYTF.

The rearrangement joins TRBV19 to TRBJ1-3; a possible D gene is TRBD1 (5 bases). V lost 6 bases and J 2 bases, leaving 14 bases between the germline ends. This CDR3 spans 15 amino acids. Germline loops: CDR1 LNHDA, CDR2 SQIVND (reference sequence). The CDR3 nucleotides are TGTGCCAGTAGCCAGCTGGGGCAGCCTGGAAACACCATATATTTT. It specifies CASSQLGQPGNTIYF.

There are a few counts of this clone. The genes are TRBV30 and TRBJ2-1; possible D gene TRBD2, 5 bases. Germline assignment: CDR1 GTSNPN and CDR2 SVGIG (reference sequence). Trimming took 5 bases from V and 1 from J, leaving 12 bases between them. CDR3 size: 14 residues. DNA of the CDR3: TGTGCCTGGGAAAACGGGGTTTCCTACAATGAGCAGTTCTTC. Its protein is CAWENGVSYNEQFF.